This record concerns one T cell receptor (beta chain) sequence. This clone was seen a single time. Its antigen remains undetermined. The germline gene is not matched at one end of the junction; a read error may be the cause. The cohort consisted of fewer than 700 healthy bone marrow donors. At the time of sampling, every cohort member was nominally healthy, though immune exposures that went unrecorded were likely present. The donor was CMV seronegative and was included in the group of 352 seronegative cohort members. Every donor gave a peripheral blood sample, and the peripheral blood mononuclear cells from that sample were used for TCR beta sequencing. The Qiagen DNeasy Blood Extraction Kit was used to extract genomic DNA from the blood cell samples. Including the terminal cysteine and phenylalanine, the CDR3 comprises 12 residues. Only CDR3 DNA remains: 36 bases, in frame from the first base. Based on the germline V gene (reference sequence), the CDR1 and CDR2 sequences are MNHEY and SMNVEV.

Library method: the immunoSEQ multiplex PCR assay. A mixture of 60 forward primers for TCR Vbeta segments and 13 reverse primers for TCR Jbeta segments was used in the multiplex PCR. The CDR3 region of rearranged TCR beta genes was amplified from genomic DNA by a multiplex PCR assay. The amplified TCR beta libraries were sequenced on the Illumina HiSeq System as 87-base-pair reads. The original methods were these. A later analysis counted some 74 million unique TCR beta chains across the 550 to 800 repertoires, and 10 million to 12 million of these chains were shared by at least two donors. Raw reads were error-corrected and collapsed into unique sequences by a nearest-neighbor algorithm in which closely related sequences were merged to remove PCR and sequencing errors. Alignment of CDR3 sequences to IMGT reference sequences was used to assign V, D and J gene segments. For a sequence to be retained, a match of at least six nucleotides was required to both a V gene segment and a J gene segment. A rearrangement was called productive if the CDR3 had no stop codons and remained in frame with V and J, and every other rearrangement was called non-productive. Following IMGT convention, CDR3 was defined as the stretch from the second conserved V-encoded cysteine up to the conserved J-encoded phenylalanine. Sequences without an unambiguous match to a single V gene segment were excluded from the earlier analysis of about 600 of the donors. In an earlier analysis of 450 to 750 of the donors, a V segment was called functional when productive rearrangements were above 56.7%, and segregating when the standard deviation between donors exceeded 5%. A statistical classification framework was built to diagnose cytomegalovirus status from the catalog of TCR beta chain sequences. A later analysis assigned V and J genes by comparing TCR nucleotide sequences with IMGT/GENE-DB human TR gene sequences. A later analysis assigned CDR3 sequences and most-parsimonious VDJ recombination scenarios with the TCRdist pipeline. In a later analysis, every TCR beta chain was defined by the combination of its CDR3 amino acid sequence and its V-gene family, and reads without a unique V-gene family were dropped. In a later analysis, around 600 highly shared, low-generation-probability nucleotide sequences were removed to address suspected cross-contamination and a sequencing artifact. A later analysis calculated a clonal expansion index for each public chain from normalized within-repertoire ranks of inferred template counts. A later analysis computed generation probabilities with a VDJ recombination model fitted to out-of-frame rearrangements, and checked the results against IGoR. In a later analysis, hypergeometric tests were used to score TCR-TCR, TCR-HLA and TCR-CMV co-occurrence, with a repertoire-size bias correction applied to TCR pairs. To estimate false discovery rates, a later analysis permuted the HLA or CMV assignments 20 times. In a later analysis, co-occurring TCRs were grouped with DBSCAN, and TCRdist sequence similarity was added when clustering was performed within HLA-allele-positive subsets. For co-occurrence clustering, repertoires with fewer than 30,000 or more than 120,000 public chains were excluded, along with five or six repertoires with anomalous nucleotide sharing. In its TCRdb copy, this immuneACCESS table keeps in-frame sequences only and misses some clones. Where compared with another copy, unresolved V genes explain less than half of these, and the others have no known cause. The V and J calls and clone size were taken over from that table, and D and trimming were inferred from the DNA. The sample includes 180,000 or so clones, with roughly 82% observed a single time. Jointly, the top ten make up approximately 1.4% of the sample.

The source of the sample is a study of cytomegalovirus exposure and HLA in healthy donors (dated by TCRdb to 2016 to 2017). General notes on the study: An earlier analysis of approximately 640 of the donors reported approximately 270 Gb of sequence data and 100 million to 140 million unique TCR beta sequences from about 179 million T cells. About 300 gigabases of sequencing data and tens of millions of unique TCR sequences made up an early release that covered several hundred HLA-typed donors. Of the roughly 410 genotyped donors, roughly 76% were placed in the genetic ancestry cluster associated with self-reported Caucasian donors. The study was designed to test whether signatures of past pathogen exposure could be identified by cataloging public T cell receptors. The study profiled the T cell repertoires of 500 to 800 subjects by immunosequencing and related them to cytomegalovirus serostatus. In addition to the first cohort of around 670 subjects, a separate validation cohort of around 110 different subjects was used. To predict cytomegalovirus infection status, the study brought together high-throughput TCR immunosequencing, statistical association of individual TCRs with disease status, and machine learning. A later analysis re-examined previously published TCR beta repertoires from just over 650 donors and added high-resolution HLA genotyping to investigate patterns of TCR occurrence. The later analysis used no new phenotypic data to find candidate immune exposures, relying instead on TCR beta sequences and their occurrence across donors. An earlier analysis of nearly 600 of the donors applied high-throughput TCR beta sequencing to assess whether each TCR beta V gene segment acted as functional or pseudogenic. Donor age, sex, ethnicity and CMV serostatus were compiled together with the repertoire data. A later genetic analysis used genome-wide SNP genotypes for 398 of the 666 donors, treating that subset as a discovery cohort. Every repertoire in the discovery cohort had been generated on one and the same sequencing platform. HLA typing included class I and class II loci at four-digit resolution. Typing coverage differed by locus: A, B, C, DRB1 and DQB1 were typed in roughly 620-630 donors, DQA1 in 522, DPA1 in around 600, and DPB1 in 450 to 490. A handful of DR-DQ haplotypes were treated as single units for association and clustering because of strong linkage in the cohort. Among 350 to 400 genotyped donors of the cohort, an average of 235,054 unique TCR beta nucleotide sequences were sequenced per donor, around 18% of them non-productive. Points the paper makes about the study in general: The classifier was reported to diagnose cytomegalovirus status with high specificity and sensitivity in both the original cohort and the validation cohort. The 87-base-pair reads could not distinguish some IMGT-functional V segments, including TRBV6-2 and TRBV6-3, so those segments were excluded. Most TCR sequences were observed very rarely across donors, whereas some public TCRs were present in many individuals. In a later analysis, HLA-associated TCR beta chains were found to be more clonally expanded and to have lower generation probabilities than equally common non-associated chains. According to a later genetic analysis, donors in an Asian-associated ancestry cluster had fewer N-insertions in productive TCRs than the approximately 670-donor mean. Because some donors lacked HLA typing at each locus, the association tests relied only on the typed subset. In this cohort, only TCR beta chains were sequenced, and detectable features were limited by the absence of alpha or paired-chain data. A later analysis found that TCR association rates varied across HLA loci, with DRB1 alleles showing the most associated TCRs and HLA-C alleles the fewest. In a later analysis, most CMV-associated TCR beta chains were found to appear HLA-restricted, with HLA associations seemingly driven largely by CMV exposure. It was suggested by the authors that the approach could potentially be generalized to other disease states and immunological phenotypes. An association between a missense DCLRE1C variant and V-gene and J-gene trimming of TCR beta chains was found in a later genetic analysis and replicated in an independent cohort. Assigning TCR associations to individual alleles was difficult when HLA alleles, especially DR and DQ, strongly co-occurred. The sequencing pipeline was judged likely to have produced a cluster of highly shared sequence variants as a technical artifact. A later analysis reported that several top co-occurrence clusters appeared linked to parvovirus B19, influenza, CMV and Epstein-Barr virus. Linkage disequilibrium might explain the correlated functional status among segregating V segments, but an unknown experimental factor could not be ruled out. The presence/absence analyses assumed that sequencing depth was roughly uniform across donors, and that assumption may not be true. Immune exposure information for the cohort was limited to CMV serostatus. A later analysis associated about 16,000 TCR beta sequences with specific HLA alleles at a false discovery rate of 0.05. In an earlier analysis of about 600 of the donors, most TCR beta V segments appeared in productive rearrangements about 90% or about 30% of the time, broadly matching IMGT annotations. In the study, around 150 TCR beta chains were listed as associated with cytomegalovirus. Because counts were too low, around 17 rarely observed V segments, including chromosome 9 orphons, were left out of the earlier analysis of roughly 600 of the donors. A further reported finding was that TCR beta sequences accurately predicted the HLA-A and HLA-B alleles for most subjects in the first cohort. In vitro tests confirmed that three of the cytomegalovirus-associated TCR beta chains recognize cytomegalovirus antigens.

The receptor's source is a man aged 40-49 years in good health and CMV-seronegative. This chain joins TRBV27 to TRBJ2-7; 10 nucleotides in the junction match TRBD2. The sequenced material came from PBMCs. The CDR3 is CASSSSGRAPNF. The DNA sequence is TGTGCCAGCAGTTCAAGCGGGAGGGCCCCGAACTTC.